This TCR beta chain came from a study of blood T cells in healthy people across ages. This CDR3 spans 15 amino acids. Germline CDR1 is ENHRY and CDR2 is SYGVKD. A second PCR, run for about 7 to 11 cycles, used a sample-barcoded 5' primer plus a J-beta primer mix. TCRdb called the 5' RACE reads again in MiXCR, with one record for every CDR3 protein. The sample includes fewer than 900,000 distinct CDR3 sequences, around 36% seen only once; the top ten take 13%. This TCR was recovered from a man younger than 35 in good health. Sequencing used blood. The chain combines TRBV10-3 with TRBJ2-5; D is unresolved. The DNA matches TRBJ2-4 better at its end, which makes the J call doubtful. CDR3 in DNA: TGTGCCATCAGTGAGTCGAGAGAGGAGCAAAACATTCAGTACTTC. It yields the protein CAISESREEQNIQYF.